This TCR beta chain was retrieved from a study of cytomegalovirus exposure and HLA in healthy donors. Germline CDR1 and CDR2: KGHSH and LQKENI. After removal of 6 bases from V and 1 base from J, the junction contained 5 bases not matched to a gene. This CDR3 is 14 amino acids long. PCR involved 60 Vbeta and 13 Jbeta primers. The assay was immunoSEQ multiplex PCR, and TCRdb's table has in-frame clones only and misses some. The sample records 120,000 or so clones, roughly three quarters being singletons. The source of this sequence is a man aged 50 to 59 in good health and CMV-seropositive. The sequencing input was PBMCs. The J gene is TRBJ1-1, the V gene TRBV18; TRBD1 matches at 7 bases. The CDR3 nucleotides read TGTGCCAGCTCCCAGACAGGGCCGAACACTGAAGCTTTCTTT. Translated: CASSQTGPNTEAFF.